This T cell receptor (beta chain) was observed in a study of cytomegalovirus exposure and HLA in healthy donors. Whole-study findings and limits: Serostatus for CMV was the only available immune exposure information.

Worth noting for this clone: Antigen: not known.

CDR3 size: 16 residues. PCR primers comprised 60 Vbeta and 13 Jbeta primers. Here immunoSEQ multiplex PCR was the method, and the copy in TCRdb shows in-frame clones only, minus some. The sample includes about 190,000 clones, roughly 75% of them seen just once. The V and J genes are TRBV12-1 and TRBJ2-6; TRBD2 reflects the table's D call only, with no check against the DNA. TRBV12-1 is a listed pseudogene. This clonotype was obtained from a man aged 25-40 years in good health and CMV-seropositive. The sequencing input was PBMCs. Here the CDR3 reads CASSSPGRFGANVLTF. The CDR3 nucleotides read TGTGCCAGCAGCTCCCCTGGGAGATTTGGGGCCAACGTCCTGACTTTC.